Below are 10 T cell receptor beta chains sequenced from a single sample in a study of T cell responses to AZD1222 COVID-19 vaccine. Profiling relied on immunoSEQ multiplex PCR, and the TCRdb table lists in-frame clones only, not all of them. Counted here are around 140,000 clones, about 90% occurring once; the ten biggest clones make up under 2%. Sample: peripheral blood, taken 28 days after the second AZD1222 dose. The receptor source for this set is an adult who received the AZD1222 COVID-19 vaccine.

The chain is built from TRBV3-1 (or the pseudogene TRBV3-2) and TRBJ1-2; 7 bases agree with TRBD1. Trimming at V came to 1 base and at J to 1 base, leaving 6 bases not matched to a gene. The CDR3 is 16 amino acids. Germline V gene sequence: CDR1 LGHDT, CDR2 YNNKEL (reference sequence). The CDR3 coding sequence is TGTGCCAGCAGCCAAGCCGGGACAGACATTAACTATGGCTACACCTTC. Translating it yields CASSQAGTDINYGYTF.

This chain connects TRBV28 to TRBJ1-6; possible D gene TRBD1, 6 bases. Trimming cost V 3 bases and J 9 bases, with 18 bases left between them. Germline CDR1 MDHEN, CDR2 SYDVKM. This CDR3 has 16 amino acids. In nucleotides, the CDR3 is TGTGCCAGCAGTTTTGGGGGCGGGGACACTCCTTCACCCCTCCACTTT. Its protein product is CASSFGGGDTPSPLHF.

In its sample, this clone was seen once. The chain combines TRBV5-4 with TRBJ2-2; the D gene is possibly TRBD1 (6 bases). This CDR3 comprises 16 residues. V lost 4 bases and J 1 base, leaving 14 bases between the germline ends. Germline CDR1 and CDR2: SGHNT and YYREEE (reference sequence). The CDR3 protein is CASSTTRGGNTGELFF. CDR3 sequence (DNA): TGTGCCAGCAGCACCACCCGAGGGGGGAACACCGGGGAGCTGTTTTTT.

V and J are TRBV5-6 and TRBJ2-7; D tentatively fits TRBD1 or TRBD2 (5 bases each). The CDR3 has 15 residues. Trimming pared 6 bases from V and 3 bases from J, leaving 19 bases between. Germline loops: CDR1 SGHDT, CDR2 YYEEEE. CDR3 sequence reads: CASTPGGGLGYEQYV. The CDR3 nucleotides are TGTGCCAGCACCCCCGGTGGGGGATTGGGCTACGAGCAGTACGTC.

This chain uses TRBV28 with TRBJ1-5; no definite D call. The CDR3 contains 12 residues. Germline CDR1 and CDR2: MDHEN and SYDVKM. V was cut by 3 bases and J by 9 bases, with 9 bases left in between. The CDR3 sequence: CASSFSVGPQHF. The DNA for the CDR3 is TGTGCCAGCAGTTTTTCGGTAGGGCCCCAGCATTTT.

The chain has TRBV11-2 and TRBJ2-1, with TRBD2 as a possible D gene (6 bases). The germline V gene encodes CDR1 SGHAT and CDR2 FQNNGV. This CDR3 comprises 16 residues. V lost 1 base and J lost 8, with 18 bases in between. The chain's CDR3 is CASSLVVVAAPDEQFF. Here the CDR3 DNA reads TGTGCCAGCAGCTTAGTAGTAGTAGCGGCCCCGGATGAGCAGTTCTTC.

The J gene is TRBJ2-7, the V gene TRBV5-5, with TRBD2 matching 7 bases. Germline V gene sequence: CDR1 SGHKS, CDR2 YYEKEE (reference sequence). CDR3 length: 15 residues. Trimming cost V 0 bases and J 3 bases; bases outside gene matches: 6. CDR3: CASSLGPGGVYEQYV. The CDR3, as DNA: TGTGCCAGCAGCTTGGGGCCGGGGGGAGTCTACGAGCAGTACGTC.

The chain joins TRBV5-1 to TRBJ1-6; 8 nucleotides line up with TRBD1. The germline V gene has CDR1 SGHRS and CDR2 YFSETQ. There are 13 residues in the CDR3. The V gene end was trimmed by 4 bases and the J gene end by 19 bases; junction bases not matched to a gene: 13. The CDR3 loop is CASSPGDRSMGHF. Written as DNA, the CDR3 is TGCGCCAGCAGCCCGGGGGACAGGAGTATGGGTCACTTT.

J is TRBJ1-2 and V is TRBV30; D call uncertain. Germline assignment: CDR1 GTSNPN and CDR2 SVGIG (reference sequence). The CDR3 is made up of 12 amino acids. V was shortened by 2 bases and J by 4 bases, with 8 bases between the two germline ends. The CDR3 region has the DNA TGTGCCTGGAGTCCCGGTTTCTATGGCTACACCTTC. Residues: CAWSPGFYGYTF.

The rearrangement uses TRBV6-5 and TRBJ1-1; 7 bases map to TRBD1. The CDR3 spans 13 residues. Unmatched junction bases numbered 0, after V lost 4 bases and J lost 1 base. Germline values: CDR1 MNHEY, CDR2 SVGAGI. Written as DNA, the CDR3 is TGTGCCAGCAGTTGGGACAGGAACACTGAAGCTTTCTTT. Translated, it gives CASSWDRNTEAFF.